These 21 T cell receptor beta chains share one sample of origin, sequenced in a study of human T cells and chemical hapten exposure. As to time point: patch test 1, 2 weeks after DPC sensitization. Treatment defined: therapeutic diphenylcyclopropenone sensitization with weekly scalp DPC. TCRdb redid the calling of the RACE reads with MiXCR, one entry per CDR3 protein. The table has roughly 120,000 distinct CDR3 sequences, roughly 15% seen once; the top ten hold around 0.99%. Sequencing used whole blood, obtained in connection with sensitization to the hapten diphenylcyclopropenone (DPC). The origin of the receptors is a man between 18 and 29 years old with alopecia areata. Some clones in this sample may be carry-over from other donors' samples.

This clonotype came up a few times. The chain recombines TRBV14 with TRBJ2-5; possibly TRBD2 for D (5 bases). CDR3 length: 17 amino acids. The germline V and J ends were trimmed by 2 bases and 1 base, with 17 bases remaining between them. The germline V gene has CDR1 SGHDN and CDR2 FVKESK. The CDR3 region has the DNA TGTGCCAGCAGCCAAAGGATAGCGAGGCGATTCCAAGAGACCCAGTACTTC. Its protein is CASSQRIARRFQETQYF. Using reference TRBV14 and TRBJ2-5 for the parts outside the CDR3, the full variable domain is EAGVTQFPSHSVIEKGQTVTLRCDPISGHDNLYWYRRVMGKEIKFLLHFVKESKQDESGMPNNRFLAERTGGTYSTLKVQPAELEDSGVYFCASSQRIARRFQETQYFGPGTRLLVL.

This clonotype was counted a few times. The rearrangement joins TRBV7-9 to TRBJ2-7; TRBD1 aligns across 9 bases. CDR3 length equals 13 residues. The trim removed 7 bases at V and 1 base at J, leaving 2 bases unmatched. Germline loops: CDR1 SEHNR, CDR2 FQNEAQ (reference sequence). Here the CDR3 DNA reads TGTGCCAGCACCGGACAGGGGTCCTACGAGCAGTACGTC. Translated, it gives CASTGQGSYEQYV.

This clonotype has a handful of counts. The J gene is TRBJ1-1, the V gene TRBV18; 8 bases agree with TRBD1. The CDR3 is made up of 16 amino acids. The V segment lost 5 bases and the J segment 1 base; nucleotides outside the gene matches: 9. The germline gives CDR1 KGHSH, CDR2 LQKENI. The CDR3 DNA sequence: TGTGCCAGCTCATCCTTAAGAACAGGGGGGAACACTGAAGCTTTCTTT. This codes for CASSSLRTGGNTEAFF.

This clonotype was found a few times. The rearrangement uses TRBV5-1 and TRBJ1-6; D unresolved. The CDR3 contains 15 residues. The germline V gene encodes CDR1 SGHRS and CDR2 YFSETQ. Deletions cut 0 bases from V and 8 bases from J, with 12 bases between. The CDR3 loop is CASSLDTHQDSPLHF. In DNA, the CDR3 is TGCGCCAGCAGCTTGGACACCCACCAGGATTCACCCCTCCACTTT.

This clonotype has more than one count but fewer than ten. Written as DNA, the CDR3 is TGTGCCATCAGTGAGGAGCGGGGACAAGAGACCCAGTACTTC. Encoded protein: CAISEERGQETQYF. The chain recombines TRBV10-3 with TRBJ2-5; the match to TRBD2 covers 7 bases. The CDR3 contains 14 residues. Germline trimming cut 2 bases from V and 2 bases from J; bases unmatched to any gene: 2. Germline values: CDR1 ENHRY, CDR2 SYGVKD.

This clonotype has only a few counts. The V and J genes are TRBV3-1 and TRBJ2-5, with D perhaps TRBD1 (6 bases). The CDR3 runs 15 residues. The germline CDR1 and CDR2 sequences are LGHDT and YNNKEL (reference sequence). V was trimmed by 3 bases and J by 2 bases, leaving 13 bases between them. CDR3 nucleotide sequence: TGTGCCAGCAGCCACGCCGGGACATCTCAAGAGACCCAGTACTTC. Amino acid sequence: CASSHAGTSQETQYF.

This chain links TRBV4-1 with TRBJ1-4, with 8 bases aligning to TRBD1. CDR1 MGHRA and CDR2 YSYEKL come from the germline V gene. J was trimmed by 5 bases and V by 6 bases; bases with no gene match: 5. CDR3 length equals 14 residues. The CDR3 reads CASSSRQGNEKLFF. The CDR3 nucleotides read TGCGCCAGCAGTAGCCGACAGGGGAATGAAAAACTGTTTTTT.

This clonotype was picked up many times. The chain has TRBV12-3 or TRBV12-4 and TRBJ1-5; D unclear. The CDR3 runs 14 residues. The V end lost 1 base, the J end lost 7 bases, and 11 bases lay between the germline ends. The CDR3 spells CASSLVLPGQPQHF. Here the CDR3 DNA reads TGTGCCAGCAGTTTAGTGTTACCTGGCCAGCCCCAGCATTTT.

V gene TRBV5-1 combines with J gene TRBJ2-6, with 12 bases that match TRBD1. Unmatched junction bases numbered 6, after V lost 1 base and J lost 4 bases. Germline V gene sequence: CDR1 SGHRS, CDR2 YFSETQ. This CDR3 has 18 residues. CDR3: CASSLPGQGARGANVLTF. The CDR3 region has the DNA TGCGCCAGCAGCTTGCCGGGACAGGGGGCGCGAGGGGCCAACGTCCTGACTTTC.

This chain uses TRBV7-9 with TRBJ1-5; perhaps TRBD1 as D (5 bases). The CDR3 totals 15 residues. V dropped 2 bases and J dropped 3 bases, with 11 bases sitting between them. Germline lookup yields CDR1 SEHNR and CDR2 FQNEAQ (reference sequence). As DNA, the CDR3 is TGTGCCAGCAGCTTAAACGGAGGGGCCAATCAGCCCCAGCATTTT. Its translation: CASSLNGGANQPQHF.

The V and J genes are TRBV5-5 and TRBJ1-1; D unresolved. The CDR3 loop spans 13 amino acids. Looked up from germline, CDR1 is SGHKS and CDR2 is YYEKEE (reference sequence). Between the trimmed V and J ends, which lost 3 bases and 8 bases, there was a span of 14 bases. Written as DNA, the CDR3 is TGTGCCAGCAGCTCCAATGCACTCCCCGAAGCTTTCTTT. Translating gives CASSSNALPEAFF.

The CDR3 DNA reads as TGCAGTGCTAGAGATGGGTTTGGCTACACCTTC. Translation gives CSARDGFGYTF. The chain has TRBV20-1 and TRBJ1-2, with D uncertain. From germline, CDR1 is DFQATT and CDR2 SNEGSKA (reference sequence). The V end was cut by 0 bases, the J end by 7 bases, with 6 bases between. CDR3 length equals 11 residues.

The chain has TRBV2 and TRBJ2-2; D not resolved. Germline loops: CDR1 SNHLY, CDR2 FYNNEI. This CDR3 spans 13 amino acids. V lost 10 bases and J lost 2, with 11 bases in between. CDR3 DNA sequence: TGTGCCATTTTTGGACGCAACACCGGGGAGCTGTTTTTT. Translated, it gives CAIFGRNTGELFF.

This clonotype was observed many times. The CDR3 sequence is CASSYRGSSYNEQFF. CDR3 DNA: TGTGCCAGCAGTTACAGGGGTAGCTCCTACAATGAGCAGTTCTTC. V and J are TRBV6-2 or TRBV6-3 and TRBJ2-1, with D maybe TRBD1 (5 bases). With 2 bases removed from V and 0 bases from J, the gap between germline ends came to 8 bases. Germline CDR1 reads MNHEY; CDR2 reads SVGEGT. The CDR3 contains 15 residues.

A few counts support this clonotype. The J gene is TRBJ1-6, the V gene TRBV5-8, with TRBD1 matching over 8 bases. The CDR3 extends over 18 amino acids. Germline-derived CDR1 and CDR2 are SGHTS and YDEGEE. The J segment lost 0 bases and the V segment lost 7 bases, leaving 12 bases of the junction unmatched. The CDR3 DNA reads TGTGCCAGCGGACAATTTAACAGGGGGAGCTCCTATAATTCACCCCTCCACTTT. Its translation is CASGQFNRGSSYNSPLHF. Complete variable domain (other parts from reference TRBV5-8 and TRBJ1-6): EAGVTQSPTHLIKTRGQQATLRCSPISGHTSVYWYQQALGLGLQFLLWYDEGEERNRGNFPPRFSGRQFPNYSSELNVNALELEDSALYLCASGQFNRGSSYNSPLHFGNGTRLTVT.

This clonotype showed up just a few times. This chain links TRBV20-1 with TRBJ1-1; D is uncertain. V lost 3 bases, J lost 6 bases, and 17 bases lay in between. The CDR3 is 14 amino acids. CDR1 is DFQATT, CDR2 SNEGSKA, per germline (reference sequence). CDR3 DNA: TGCAGTGCTAGGTCCGGGAGGTCGGCGCCTGAAGCTTTCTTT. Its translation is CSARSGRSAPEAFF.

The chain recombines TRBV11-2 with TRBJ2-3, with 8 positions matching TRBD2. Germline assignment: CDR1 SGHAT and CDR2 FQNNGV. The length of the CDR3 is 15 residues. The V and J ends lost 4 bases and 4 bases, in that order; junction bases with no gene match: 7. CDR3 region: CASSSSAGGSDTQYF. CDR3 DNA: TGTGCCAGCAGCTCTTCTGCGGGGGGATCAGATACGCAGTATTTT.

This chain links TRBV29-1 with TRBJ1-1; TRBD1 might be the D (6 bases). This CDR3 is 13 amino acids long. Trimming pared 6 bases from V and 0 bases from J, leaving 11 bases between. Germline assignment: CDR1 SQVTM and CDR2 ANQGSEA. CDR3: CSVRGLMNTEAFF. The DNA of the CDR3 is TGCAGCGTGCGGGGGCTCATGAACACTGAAGCTTTCTTT.

This clonotype occurred a few times. Written as DNA, the CDR3 is TGTGCCAGCAGCTTGGCAGGGGATGAGCAGTTCTTC. It encodes CASSLAGDEQFF. The chain has TRBV5-6 and TRBJ2-1, with D tentatively TRBD1 (6 bases). The CDR3 totals 12 residues. Trimming stripped 0 bases from V and 8 bases from J, with 6 bases between. The germline gives CDR1 SGHDT, CDR2 YYEEEE. Using reference TRBV5-6 and TRBJ2-1 for the parts outside the CDR3, the full variable domain is DAGVTQSPTHLIKTRGQQVTLRCSPKSGHDTVSWYQQALGQGPQFIFQYYEEEERQRGNFPDRFSGHQFPNYSSELNVNALLLGDSALYLCASSLAGDEQFFGPGTRLTVL.

The chain combines TRBV14 with TRBJ2-3; 9 bases are shared with TRBD2. The CDR3 consists of 16 residues. Germline V lookup: CDR1 SGHDN, CDR2 FVKESK. The ends lost 4 bases at V and 2 bases at J; junction bases unmatched: 7. This CDR3 is CASSRSGTSFTDTQYF. CDR3 DNA: TGTGCCAGCAGCCGGTCCGGGACTAGCTTCACAGATACGCAGTATTTT.

This clonotype was counted between two and nine times. This sequence joins TRBV28 and TRBJ2-5, with 10 positions matching TRBD1. Germline lookup yields CDR1 MDHEN and CDR2 SYDVKM. The CDR3 has 15 amino acids. V trimming: 3 bases; J trimming: 4 bases; junction bases outside the gene matches: 5. CDR3 region: CASSFLTGGTETQYF. In DNA, the CDR3 is TGTGCCAGCAGTTTTCTGACAGGGGGCACAGAGACCCAGTACTTC.